This T cell receptor (beta chain) was sequenced for a study of blood T cells in healthy people across ages. Across the whole study: Capture by template switching was about one barcoded beta molecule per two T cells. Findings of the study overall: Correlation between TCR beta diversity and naive T cell percentage was strong.

The germline V gene encodes CDR1 SGHTA and CDR2 FQGTGA. Between the trimmed V and J ends, which lost 2 bases and 2 bases, there was a span of 18 bases. This CDR3 spans 18 amino acids. Through a sample-barcoded 5' primer and a J-beta primer mix, a second PCR was run for roughly 7 to 11 cycles. Every cDNA molecule bore a tag from a template-switch adaptor containing 12 random nucleotides. Using its own MiXCR run on the 5' RACE reads, TCRdb lists one record per CDR3 protein. The data show 650,000 to 900,000 distinct CDR3 sequences, approximately 59% seen once. As concerns this clonotype: Its antigen is not known.

Total RNA was isolated from each sample in quantities of at least 6 micrograms. This chain connects TRBV7-3 to TRBJ2-2, with D unclear. The source material was blood. This clonotype originated in a young man in good health. This CDR3 reads CASSLGLTPRPNTGELFF. CDR3 nucleotide sequence: TGTGCCAGCAGCTTAGGTCTTACCCCTAGGCCCAACACCGGGGAGCTGTTTTTT.